This T cell receptor beta chain appears in the sequencing data of a study of blood T cells in healthy people across ages. Study results and caveats: Per million T cells, TCR beta diversity dropped roughly linearly as age increased. The CMV status of each donor remained undetermined, and this could have confounded shifts in expanded clonotypes. PBMCs were not sorted, which prevented a conclusive comparison of naive versus antigen-experienced cells.

Samples had at least 6.5 million PBMCs isolated from them. This clonotype was seen only a few times. What it binds is not known. Through a sample-barcoded 5' primer and a J-beta primer mix, a second PCR was run for roughly 7 to 11 cycles. Each CDR3 protein is one row after TCRdb ran MiXCR on the 5' RACE reads. The table has 600,000 or so distinct CDR3 sequences, about 30% seen once. Trimming left V 4 bases short and J 7 bases short, with 20 bases between. The CDR3 covers 15 residues. Germline V gene data show CDR1 as SGHTA and CDR2 as FQGTGA. V usage is TRBV7-3 and J usage is TRBJ2-7; D remains unclear. The sequenced sample consisted of blood. The sequence was obtained from an elderly woman in good health. The CDR3: CASSSDPSTWNEQYF. Written as DNA, the CDR3 is TGTGCCAGCAGCTCCGACCCCTCTACTTGGAATGAGCAGTACTTC.